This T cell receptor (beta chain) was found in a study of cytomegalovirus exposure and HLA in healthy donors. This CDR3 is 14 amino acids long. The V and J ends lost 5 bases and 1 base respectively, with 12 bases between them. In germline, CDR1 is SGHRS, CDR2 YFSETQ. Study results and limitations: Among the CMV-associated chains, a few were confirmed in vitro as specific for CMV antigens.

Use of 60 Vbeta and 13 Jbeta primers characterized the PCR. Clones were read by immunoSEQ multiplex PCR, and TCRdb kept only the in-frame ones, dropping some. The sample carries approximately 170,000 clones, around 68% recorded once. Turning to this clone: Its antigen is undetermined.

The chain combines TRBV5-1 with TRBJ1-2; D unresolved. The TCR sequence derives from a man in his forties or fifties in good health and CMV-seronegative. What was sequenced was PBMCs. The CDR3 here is CASSRTDNNYGYTF. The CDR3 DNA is TGCGCCAGCAGTCGTACCGACAATAACTATGGCTACACCTTC. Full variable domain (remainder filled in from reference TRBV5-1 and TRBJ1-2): KAGVTQTPRYLIKTRGQQVTLSCSPISGHRSVSWYQQTPGQGLQFLFEYFSETQRNKGNFPGRFSGRQFSNSRSEMNVSTLELGDSALYLCASSRTDNNYGYTFGSGTRLTVV.